This T cell receptor beta chain was captured by sequencing in a study of identical twins. From the 5' RACE reads, TCRdb called clonotypes with MiXCR, one entry per CDR3 protein. This sample has 540,000 or so distinct CDR3 sequences; about 20% occur once, and the top ten carry approximately 0.52%. The CDR3 consists of 14 residues. Germline CDR1 and CDR2: MNHEY and SVGEGT. Between the trimmed V and J ends, which lost 7 bases and 5 bases, there was a span of 15 bases. This clonotype appeared a few times. These same data were also listed under a study on yellow fever vaccine responses in identical twins.

The sequenced sample was CD4+ T cells sorted from blood. This chain joins TRBV6-2 or TRBV6-3 and TRBJ2-1, with D tentatively TRBD2 (5 bases). This TCR was sampled from a woman younger than 30 in good health. CDR3 in DNA: TGTGCCAGCAATCGAGGGAGCCCCAACAATGAGCAGTTCTTC. It specifies CASNRGSPNNEQFF.